Below, 20 T cell receptor beta chains from the same sample are listed, as sequenced in a study of CD8+ T cells in alopecia areata (dated by TCRdb to 2016 to 2018). In the paper's terms, the time point label means: mouse skin 3 weeks after grafting. The library was produced with the immunoSEQ multiplex PCR assay. RNA was extracted from all samples and reverse transcribed into cDNA, which served as template for TCR sequencing. TCRdb limited this immuneACCESS table to in-frame rearrangements with V and J called. A share of clones is missing; checked studies link under half to unresolved V genes, and the rest is unexplained. The sample counts some 3,200 clones, each observed more than once. The ten largest account for approximately 9.6% of the sample. The source was skin, collected at week 3. These receptors originate from a C3H/HeJ mouse with alopecia areata. For this strain, the MHC haplotype is H2-k.

Notes on this clone: Gene and germline names: mouse. The CDR3 loop reads CASGDVWGGSYEQYF. The CDR3 bases that were read are TGTGCCAGCGGTGATGTCTGGGGGGGCTCCTAT. The chain is built from TRBV13-2 and TRBJ2-7, with TRBD2 matching 9 bases. Read data end 4 residues before the CDR3 end; the end is taken from the germline J gene. Trimming removed 0 bases from V and 0 bases from J; junction bases left unmatched: 1. This CDR3 spans 15 amino acids. CDR1 and CDR2 from the germline V gene are NNHNN and SYGAGS (reference sequence).

This clone is termed medium-sized. Gene names refer to mouse genes. Sequencing ends 4 residues short of the CDR3 end; the germline J gene provides the rest. The chain recombines TRBV13-3 with TRBJ1-1, with TRBD1 identical over 8 bases. This CDR3 comprises 12 residues. After removal of 5 bases from V and 3 bases from J, the junction contained 0 bases not matched to a gene. Germline values: CDR1 NNHDY, CDR2 SYVADS. Partial CDR3 DNA: TGTGCCAGCAGGACAGGGGACACA. It yields the protein CASRTGDT. The complete CDR3 sequence is CASRTGDTEVFF.

Within the sample, this clone is medium-sized (0.01 to 0.1%). Gene names follow the mouse nomenclature. Coverage ceases 4 residues before the CDR3 finishes, and the germline J gene fills in the end. The J gene is TRBJ1-1, the V gene TRBV31; 9 nucleotides line up with TRBD1. CDR1 and CDR2 (germline): GKSSPN, SITVG. The CDR3 length is 13 residues. The V segment lost 8 bases and the J segment 4 bases; nucleotides outside the gene matches: 8. The part of the CDR3 DNA that was read is TGTGCCGCACCGGGACAGGGCGGCACA. Encoded protein: CAAPGQGGT. The entire CDR3 protein reads CAAPGQGGTEVFF.

As to this clone: At one of its ends the junction is not consistent with the germline gene, which may arise from a read error. Here the gene names and germline are mouse. Sequencing ends 4 residues short of the CDR3 end; the germline J gene provides the rest. This chain uses TRBV13-1 with TRBJ2-1; TRBD2 agrees at 9 bases. Germline V gene lookup returns CDR1 NSHNY and CDR2 SYGAGN. This CDR3 contains 15 residues. The CDR3 loop is CASGDAGGGYAEQFF. CDR3 DNA (partial): TGTGCCAGCGGTGATGCTGGGGGGGGGTATGCT.

This clone is medium-sized (0.01 to 0.1%) within its sample. Mouse germline and gene names are used. The part of the CDR3 DNA that was read is TGTGCAAGCAGCTTAGATGGGGGGGACTCC. Translation: CASSLDGGDS. The whole CDR3 sequence reads CASSLDGGDSDYTF. J is TRBJ1-2 and V is TRBV16; weak D call: TRBD1 (5 bases). The read comes to an end 4 residues before the CDR3 does, leaving the germline J gene to fill in the end. V shed 0 bases and J shed 3 bases, with 8 bases lying between them. Per the germline V gene, CDR1 is SGHSA and CDR2 is FRNQAP. CDR3 size: 14 residues.

This clone was counted ten times or more. Gene names follow the mouse nomenclature. From the germline J gene comes the end of the CDR3, since the read stops 4 residues before it. The genes are TRBV29 and TRBJ2-7; the match to TRBD2 covers 7 bases. The CDR3 totals 15 residues. CDR1 and CDR2 (germline): MSHET, SYDVDS. V was pared by 0 bases and J by 0 bases, with 2 bases of the junction left unmatched. Partial CDR3 DNA: TGTGCTAGCAGTTTATCGGGGGGGAGCTCCTAT. It encodes CASSLSGGSSY. The entire CDR3 reads CASSLSGGSSYEQYF.

This clone was observed at least ten times. Genes and germline are mouse. The CDR3 goes on 4 residues after the read ends, and that part is filled in from the germline J gene. The chain links TRBV31 to TRBJ1-2, with a possible D match to TRBD1 (6 bases). The germline gives CDR1 GKSSPN, CDR2 SITVG. The CDR3 has 15 residues. The ends were cut back, 0 bases at V and 0 bases at J, with 11 bases in the middle. The CDR3 spells CAWSLGGVANSDYTF. The CDR3 bases that were read are TGTGCCTGGAGTCTAGGGGGGGTTGCAAACTCC.

This clone was picked up many times. These gene names are mouse names. The CDR3 region is CASRLGGFAETLYF. The CDR3 bases that were read are TGTGCCAGCAGACTGGGGGGCTTTGCAGAA. This chain uses TRBV13-1 with TRBJ2-3; 9 positions match TRBD2. Sequencing ends 4 residues short of the CDR3 end; the germline J gene provides the rest. V shed 5 bases and J 2 bases; nucleotides not matched to a gene: 3. There are 14 residues in the CDR3. The germline V gene encodes CDR1 NSHNY and CDR2 SYGAGN.

This clone showed up many times. Gene names are mouse gene names. CDR3 DNA, as far as it was read: TGTGCCAGCAGTGATGCGGGGGGGGCGGGTGCAGAA. Translation: CASSDAGGAGAE. The full CDR3 sequence reads CASSDAGGAGAETLYF. This rearrangement joins TRBV13-1 to TRBJ2-3; 8 bases map to TRBD2. With the read ending 4 residues before the CDR3 end, the germline J gene is used to fill in that end. The CDR3 covers 16 residues. CDR1 and CDR2 from the germline V gene are NSHNY and SYGAGN. The ends lost 0 bases at V and 1 base at J; junction bases unmatched: 4.

This clone was found many times. Gene names follow the mouse nomenclature. The read comes to an end 4 residues before the CDR3 does, leaving the germline J gene to fill in the end. This chain connects TRBV13-2 to TRBJ2-1; 13 bases fit TRBD2. With 2 bases clipped from V and 2 bases from J, the junction kept 1 base outside the gene matches. Germline V lookup: CDR1 NNHNN, CDR2 SYGAGS (reference sequence). CDR3 length: 16 residues. CDR3 DNA (partial): TGTGCCAGCGGTGACGGGACTGGGGGGGACTATGCT. Its translation is CASGDGTGGDYA. The whole CDR3 protein is CASGDGTGGDYAEQFF.

This clone qualifies as medium-sized. Germline and genes here are mouse. From the germline J gene comes the end of the CDR3, since the read stops 4 residues before it. The J gene is TRBJ2-2, the V gene TRBV19, with a possible D match to TRBD2 (6 bases). With 2 bases removed from V and 4 bases from J, the gap between germline ends came to 6 bases. The CDR3 has 13 residues. Germline loops: CDR1 FNHDT, CDR2 SITEND (reference sequence). The CDR3 DNA, read in part, is TGTGCCAGCAGTATGGGGGGCACCGGG. This translates into CASSMGGTG. Given in full, the CDR3 is CASSMGGTGQLYF.

This clone was seen repeatedly, ten times or more. Mouse gene names and germline throughout. The CDR3 end is not reached by the read, which stops 4 residues before it; the germline J gene fills it in. This rearrangement joins TRBV13-3 to TRBJ1-2; D unclear. The V gene lost 2 bases and the J gene lost 0 bases, with 8 bases spanning the gap. The CDR3 runs to 14 residues. Germline lookup yields CDR1 NNHDY and CDR2 SYVADS. CDR3 DNA, as far as it was read: TGTGCCAGCAGTGACAGGTCTGCAAACTCC. The encoded protein is CASSDRSANS. The whole CDR3 protein is CASSDRSANSDYTF.

The table lists this clone with many counts. The gene names here belong to mouse. From the germline J gene comes the end of the CDR3, since the read stops 4 residues before it. This chain joins TRBV1 and TRBJ2-2, with 10 bases identical to TRBD1. This CDR3 has 16 residues. The germline CDR1 and CDR2 sequences are NSQYPW and LRSPGD (reference sequence). J gave up 3 bases and V 0 bases, and 1 base lay outside the gene matches. CDR3 DNA, as far as it was read: TGCACCTGCAGTGCAGATGGGACAGGGGACACCGGG. Amino acids: CTCSADGTGDTG. The entire CDR3 protein is CTCSADGTGDTGQLYF.

Regarding this clone: At one end, the junction sequence differs from germline, possibly due to a read error. Gene names denote mouse genes. The CDR3 end is not reached by the read, which stops 4 residues before it; the germline J gene fills it in. The V gene is TRBV29, the J gene TRBJ2-5, with a tentative D call TRBD1 (6 bases). The CDR3 is 13 residues long. Germline CDR1 and CDR2: MSHET and SYDVDS. The DNA read from the CDR3 is TGTGCTGGCAGTTTAAGGGGGCAAGAC. Its protein is CAGSLRGQD. The entire CDR3 reads CAGSLRGQDTQYF. The whole variable domain, remainder taken from reference TRBV29 and TRBJ2-5, is DMKVTQMPRYLIKRMGENVLLECGQDMSHETMYWYRQDPGLGLQLIYISYDVDSNSEGDIPKGYRVSRKKREHFSLILDSAKTNQTSVYFCAGSLRGQDTQYFGPGTRLLVL.

This clone was recorded many times. Gene names are the mouse ones. The sequence runs out 4 residues before the end of the CDR3; the remainder is reconstructed from the germline J gene. The rearrangement links TRBV12-1 to TRBJ2-1; 10 bases are shared with TRBD2. Trimming cost V 0 bases and J 3 bases; bases outside gene matches: 4. Per the germline V gene, CDR1 is SGHSN and CDR2 is HYEKVE. The CDR3 length is 16 residues. The covered CDR3 bases are TGTGCCAGCTCTCTCGACACTGGGGGGGTCTATGCT. Its protein product is CASSLDTGGVYA. The whole CDR3 sequence is CASSLDTGGVYAEQFF.

This clone is categorized as medium-sized. The genes and germline here are from mouse. The read stops 4 residues short of the end of the CDR3; the missing end is completed from the germline J gene. The rearrangement uses TRBV13-2 and TRBJ2-2; 11 bases agree with TRBD1. The CDR3 length is 14 residues. Germline CDR1 reads NNHNN; CDR2 reads SYGAGS (reference sequence). The CDR3 reads CASGDGTGGGQLYF. Incomplete CDR3 DNA: TGTGCCAGCGGTGACGGGACAGGGGGCGGG.

This clone is hyperexpanded. Gene names denote mouse genes. The CDR3 is cut off 4 residues early in the read; its end comes from the germline J gene. The chain joins TRBV15 to TRBJ1-2, with D tentatively TRBD1 (5 bases). CDR3 length equals 12 residues. Germline lookup yields CDR1 SGHND and CDR2 FRSKSL. The V end was cut by 6 bases, the J end by 0 bases, with 5 bases between. The CDR3 DNA, read in part, is TGTGCCAGCAGACAGGCAAACTCC. This encodes CASRQANS. The entire CDR3 sequence reads CASRQANSDYTF.

This clone was detected ten times or more. The genes and germline here are from mouse. The read gets to within 4 residues of the CDR3 end, and the germline J gene fills in the rest. This sequence joins TRBV5 and TRBJ2-1; 9 nucleotides match TRBD2. Trimming took 0 bases from V and 3 from J; bases not matched to a gene: 0. The CDR3 spans 15 residues. From germline, CDR1 is LGHNA and CDR2 YNLKQL (reference sequence). CDR3 protein: CASSQELGGYAEQFF. Incomplete CDR3 DNA: TGTGCCAGCAGCCAAGAACTGGGGGGCTATGCT.

This clone was seen a handful of times. Germline and genes: mouse. The read halts 4 residues ahead of the CDR3 end, with the missing end drawn from the germline J gene. The chain is built from TRBV13-2 and TRBJ2-1; D is ambiguous. Trimming took off 0 bases at V and 2 bases at J, with 6 bases between the two ends. The CDR3 runs to 14 residues. CDR1 and CDR2 from the germline V gene are NNHNN and SYGAGS (reference sequence). This CDR3 reads CASGDERDYAEQFF. The sequenced CDR3 bases are TGTGCCAGCGGTGATGAGAGGGACTATGCT.

This clone is labeled medium-sized. Gene names denote mouse genes. The read ends 4 residues shy of where the CDR3 ends; the end is completed using the germline J gene. V and J are TRBV31 and TRBJ1-2; D may be TRBD1 (6 bases). Germline CDR1 and CDR2: GKSSPN and SITVG. CDR3 length: 13 residues. The germline V and J ends were trimmed by 4 bases and 3 bases, with 12 bases remaining between them. The CDR3: CAWTTGFDSDYTF. The covered CDR3 bases are TGTGCCTGGACCACAGGGTTTGACTCC.